The rows below give T cell receptor beta chains drawn from one sample of a study of human T cells and chemical hapten exposure. TCRdb independently ran MiXCR on the RACE reads; one entry per CDR3 protein. The table records 45,000 to 70,000 distinct CDR3 sequences, roughly a tenth of them present only once. Sample: whole blood, taken in connection with sensitization to the hapten diphenylcyclopropenone (DPC). These TCRs come from a middle-aged woman with alopecia areata. Some clones in this sample may be carry-over from other donors' samples. Each CDR3 is given with its conserved first and last residue. A D gene is named only where the DNA matches it firmly. Where a row states a size, it is once, few, many or the class of an expanded clone; other rows omit it.

v_gene	j_gene	abundance	d_gene	CDR3nt	CDR3aa
TRBV5-1	TRBJ2-4	many	TRBD2	TGCGCCAGCAGCTTGACCGGGAGCGGGAGCATTCAGTACTTC	CASSLTGSGSIQYF
TRBV27	TRBJ1-1	few	NA	TGTGCCAGCAGCTCCGGGACACTGAACACTGAAGCTTTCTTT	CASSSGTLNTEAFF
TRBV28	TRBJ2-3	many	TRBD2	TGTGCCAGCAGTTTCCCAGCGGGGGCAGATCGCACAGATACGCAGTATTTT	CASSFPAGADRTDTQYF
TRBV20-1	TRBJ1-2	many	NA	TGCAGTGCTCGACTGAACAGGGTCAACTATGGCTACACCTTC	CSARLNRVNYGYTF
TRBV4-1	TRBJ2-3	many	TRBD2	TGCGCCAGCAGCCAGCCACTAGCGGGGAACACAGATACGCAGTATTTT	CASSQPLAGNTDTQYF
TRBV6-5	TRBJ1-1	many	TRBD1	TGTGCCAGCAGGAGGCTTACAGGGGACCGGAACACTGAAGCTTTCTTT	CASRRLTGDRNTEAFF
TRBV28	TRBJ2-7	many	TRBD1	TGTGCCAGCAGTTCGACGGACAGGGCTCGCTCCTACGAGCAGTACTTC	CASSSTDRARSYEQYF
TRBV4-2	TRBJ2-1	few	NA	TGTGCCAGCAGCCAAGATCAGGGTAGGGACAATGAGCAGTTCTTC	CASSQDQGRDNEQFF
TRBV28	TRBJ1-5	few	NA	TGTGCCAGCAAAAGGGGCCTACAGCCCCAGCATTTT	CASKRGLQPQHF
TRBV4-3	TRBJ2-3	few	NA	TGCGCCAGCAGCCAATCCTCTTCACCATTTTCGGCAGATACGCAGTATTTT	CASSQSSSPFSADTQYF
TRBV20-1	TRBJ1-2	NA	TRBD1	TGCAGCTGTGACAGGGGCGGCTATGGCTACACCTTC	CSCDRGGYGYTF
TRBV7-9	TRBJ1-1	many	NA	TGTGCCAGCAGCTTAGGTTTGGAAGCTTTCTTT	CASSLGLEAFF
TRBV5-1	TRBJ2-3	few	NA	TGCGCCAGCAGCTTTCCACTTCTTAGCACAGATACGCAGTATTTT	CASSFPLLSTDTQYF
TRBV27	TRBJ2-1	NA	NA	TGTGCCAGCATGAACGTGGGGGGGGCTAAAAATGAGCAGTTCTTC	CASMNVGGAKNEQFF
TRBV5-3	TRBJ2-7	few	NA	TGTGCCAGAAGCCCTATGGGGGCGGATAGCTCCTACGAGCAGTACTTC	CARSPMGADSSYEQYF
TRBV5-1	TRBJ1-4	few	TRBD1	TGCGCCAGCAGCTTCGGGGACAGAGCAACTAATGAAAAACTGTTTTTT	CASSFGDRATNEKLFF
TRBV12-3/TRBV12-4	TRBJ1-5	few	NA	TGTGCCAGCAGTTTGAGGAATCAGCCCCAGCATTTT	CASSLRNQPQHF
TRBV15	TRBJ1-4	once	NA	TGTGCCACCAGCAGAGGGACAGATGAAAAACTGTTTTTT	CATSRGTDEKLFF
TRBV4-1	TRBJ2-1	few	TRBD2	TGCGCCAGCAGCCACCCACCGGCGGGGGGTAGTGAGCAGTTCTTC	CASSHPPAGGSEQFF